A single sample is the source of the 28 T cell receptor beta chains below, sequenced in a study of CD8+CD57+ T cells in acquired aplastic anemia. Genomic DNA was employed as the template in profiling TCR beta VDJ and CDR3. TCRdb independently ran MiXCR on the reads; one entry per CDR3 protein. This sample has more than 100,000 distinct CDR3 sequences, with about 46% found just once. Sample: sorted CD4+, CD8+, or CD8+CD57+ T cells (not recorded which) from PBMCs. The receptors originated from a human donor in good health, serving as a control.

In its sample, this clonotype was seen many times. V gene TRBV7-2 combines with J gene TRBJ2-7; no clear D. This CDR3 comprises 15 residues. Germline CDR1 is SGHTA and CDR2 is FQGNSA. The V end was cut by 6 bases, the J end by 3 bases, with 18 bases between. The CDR3 DNA reads as TGTGCCAGCAGTTATTCCACCGGGCCCGTCTACGAGCAGTACTTC. This encodes CASSYSTGPVYEQYF.

The chain recombines TRBV15 with TRBJ2-3, with TRBD1 identical over 8 bases. Germline CDR1 is LNHNV and CDR2 is YYDKDF (reference sequence). V lost 1 base and J lost 3; bases outside the gene matches: 9. The CDR3 consists of 17 residues. Written as DNA, the CDR3 is TGTGCCACCAGCAGAGTATTGGGGACAGGTGGGACAGATACGCAGTATTTT. Encoded protein: CATSRVLGTGGTDTQYF.

This clonotype was detected many times. The J gene is TRBJ2-1, the V gene TRBV2; 7 positions agree with TRBD2. Looked up from germline, CDR1 is SNHLY and CDR2 is FYNNEI. The V gene end was trimmed by 8 bases and the J gene end by 6 bases; junction bases not matched to a gene: 7. The CDR3 totals 13 residues. CDR3 region: CASAGVGANEQFF. DNA of the CDR3: TGTGCCAGCGCGGGGGTAGGGGCCAATGAGCAGTTCTTC.

Many counts were recorded for this clonotype. The chain carries TRBV5-8 and TRBJ1-4; maybe TRBD1 (6 bases). The germline V gene has CDR1 SGHTS and CDR2 YDEGEE. Between the trimmed V and J ends, which lost 0 bases and 8 bases, there was a span of 11 bases. The CDR3 is 14 amino acids. The CDR3 nucleotides read TGTGCCAGCAGCTTGGACAGGGTAGGGGAAAAACTGTTTTTT. It specifies CASSLDRVGEKLFF.

The chain employs TRBV2 and TRBJ2-5; D might be TRBD1 or TRBD2, each matching 5 bases. The CDR3 sequence is 16 residues long. The ends were cut back, 6 bases at V and 1 base at J, with 18 bases in the middle. Germline CDR1 reads SNHLY; CDR2 reads FYNNEI. The DNA for the CDR3 is TGTGCCAGCAGAGATGGGACGGAAGACTTCCAAGAGACCCAGTACTTC. Protein: CASRDGTEDFQETQYF.

On this clonotype: A much larger clone sits a single nucleotide away, making a read error possible. The V call is TRBV5-1, the J call TRBJ1-6; the D is unclear. The CDR3 covers 17 residues. V was trimmed by 2 bases and J by 7 bases, leaving 19 bases between them. Germline V gene sequence: CDR1 SGHRS, CDR2 YFSETQ. CDR3 residues: CASSLSPATAANSPLHF. The CDR3 DNA is TGCGCCAGCAGCTTATCCCCAGCTACGGCAGCCAATTCACCCCTCCACTTT.

This clonotype was seen at least ten times. V and J are TRBV7-2 and TRBJ2-7, with 11 bases fitting TRBD2. The CDR3 is 16 residues long. V trimming: 5 bases; J trimming: 3 bases; junction bases outside the gene matches: 9. Germline V gene data show CDR1 as SGHTA and CDR2 as FQGNSA. This chain's CDR3 is CASSPSSGGAYYEQYF. The DNA for the CDR3 is TGTGCCAGCAGCCCCAGTAGCGGGGGGGCCTACTACGAGCAGTACTTC.

This clonotype was recorded at least ten times. V gene TRBV5-1 combines with J gene TRBJ2-7; no clear D gene. Trimming left V 1 base short and J 2 bases short, with 22 bases between. There are 18 residues in the CDR3. CDR1 is SGHRS and CDR2 is YFSETQ in the germline V gene. Written as DNA, the CDR3 is TGCGCCAGCAGCTTGCCTTCAAGACCGGGCCTACGCACCTACGAGCAGTACTTC. Protein sequence: CASSLPSRPGLRTYEQYF.

V is TRBV9 and J is TRBJ2-7; TRBD1 aligns across 8 bases. Per the germline V gene, CDR1 is SGDLS and CDR2 is YYNGEE. This CDR3 is built from 15 residues. CDR3 amino acids: CHSAPNRGVAYEQYF. CDR3 DNA sequence: TGTCACAGTGCGCCCAACAGGGGGGTGGCCTACGAGCAGTACTTC.

This clonotype was detected ten times or more. This chain connects TRBV11-2 to TRBJ1-1; D unclear. This CDR3 contains 13 residues. V lost 6 bases, J lost 1 base, and 9 bases lay in between. From germline, CDR1 is SGHAT and CDR2 FQNNGV. The CDR3 DNA follows: TGTGCCAGCAGTACCGACTGGAACACTGAAGCTTTCTTT. Amino acids: CASSTDWNTEAFF.

This clonotype came up many times. The CDR3 sequence is CASSLVGQGGTEAFF. In DNA, the CDR3 is TGTGCCAGCAGCTTAGTGGGACAGGGTGGCACTGAAGCTTTCTTT. The chain joins TRBV11-2 to TRBJ1-1, with 9 nucleotides matching TRBD1. From germline, CDR1 is SGHAT and CDR2 FQNNGV. Losses at the gene ends were 1 base for V and 4 bases for J; bases not matched to a gene: 4. This CDR3 has 15 amino acids.

The CDR3, as DNA: TGTGCCATCAGTGAGGCTAGCGGGGGGGCCGGGCAGTACTTC. Translated: CAISEASGGAGQYF. V gene TRBV10-3 combines with J gene TRBJ2-7, with 12 bases lining up with TRBD2. Germline CDR1 reads ENHRY; CDR2 reads SYGVKD. The CDR3 is 14 amino acids. V lost 2 bases, J lost 9 bases, and 5 bases stayed unmatched.

This clonotype was observed a few times. The rearrangement joins TRBV9 to TRBJ2-1, with D possibly being TRBD2 (6 bases). This CDR3 is 15 amino acids long. Germline V gives CDR1 SGDLS, CDR2 YYNGEE. With 1 base removed from V and 8 bases from J, the gap between germline ends came to 16 bases. CDR3 region: CASSVMDMGGHEQFF. The CDR3 bases are TGTGCCAGCAGCGTAATGGACATGGGGGGACATGAGCAGTTCTTC. Supplemented by reference TRBV9 and TRBJ2-1, the full variable domain reads DSGVTQTPKHLITATGQRVTLRCSPRSGDLSVYWYQQSLDQGLQFLIQYYNGEERAKGNILERFSAQQFPDLHSELNLSSLELGDSALYFCASSVMDMGGHEQFFGPGTRLTVL.

J is TRBJ1-2 and V is TRBV20-1; 10 bases are shared with TRBD1. Per the germline V gene, CDR1 is DFQATT and CDR2 is SNEGSKA (reference sequence). This CDR3 spans 14 amino acids. J gave up 6 bases and V 6 bases, and 10 bases lay outside the gene matches. The CDR3 region has the DNA TGCAGTGCGGCGGGACAGGGGCTGTCTGATGGCTACACCTTC. It codes for CSAAGQGLSDGYTF.

This clonotype was seen at least ten times. The rearrangement joins TRBV7-3 to TRBJ1-1; D possibly corresponds to TRBD1 (6 bases). Germline CDR1 and CDR2: SGHTA and FQGTGA. V shed 4 bases and J shed 5 bases, with 11 bases lying between them. The length of the CDR3 is 13 residues. CDR3 in amino acids: CASSSGGRTEAFF. CDR3 bases: TGTGCCAGCAGCTCCGGGGGGCGAACTGAAGCTTTCTTT.

V and J are TRBV2 and TRBJ2-1; 11 bases are shared with TRBD2. Germline V gives CDR1 SNHLY, CDR2 FYNNEI. The CDR3 contains 14 residues. Trimming removed 1 base from V and 9 bases from J; junction bases left unmatched: 2. The CDR3 DNA reads TGTGCCAGCAGTGAAGTTAGCGGGGGGGGTGAGCAGTTCTTC. Its protein product is CASSEVSGGGEQFF.

This clonotype was detected many times. The genes are TRBV2 and TRBJ2-6; possibly TRBD2 for D (6 bases). Looked up from germline, CDR1 is SNHLY and CDR2 is FYNNEI. The CDR3 runs to 13 residues. The ends were cut back, 7 bases at V and 4 bases at J, with 8 bases in the middle. DNA for the CDR3: TGTGCCAGCAACGGGAGAGGGGCCAACGTCCTGACTTTC. Its translation is CASNGRGANVLTF.

This clonotype showed up just a few times. V is TRBV10-3 and J is TRBJ2-1; D possibly uses TRBD1 or TRBD2 (6 bases each). The CDR3 has 15 amino acids. V was clipped by 6 bases and J by 2 bases, with 14 bases between them. The V gene's germline CDR1 is ENHRY and CDR2 SYGVKD. The CDR3 region is CAIRGGGNTYNEQFF. CDR3 in DNA: TGTGCCATCAGGGGGGGCGGGAACACCTACAATGAGCAGTTCTTC.

This clonotype has at least ten counts. This chain links TRBV12-3 or TRBV12-4 with TRBJ2-1; no firm D call. This CDR3 is built from 16 residues. Trimming removed 6 bases from V and 0 bases from J, with 15 bases in between. CDR3 sequence: CASRRKYANSYNEQFF. The CDR3 DNA reads as TGTGCCAGCAGGCGAAAGTACGCCAACTCCTACAATGAGCAGTTCTTC.

This clonotype appeared many times. The CDR3 sequence is CSASLAYSNQPQHF. CDR3 DNA sequence: TGCAGTGCTAGTTTGGCGTATAGCAATCAGCCCCAGCATTTT. The V gene is TRBV20-1, the J gene TRBJ1-5; D not resolved. V gave up 3 bases and J gave up 0 bases, with 9 bases separating them. Germline V gene lookup returns CDR1 DFQATT and CDR2 SNEGSKA (reference sequence). The CDR3 sequence is 14 residues long.

In its sample, this clonotype was seen many times. The chain joins TRBV2 to TRBJ2-2, with D perhaps matching TRBD1 or TRBD2 (5 bases each). The CDR3 contains 13 residues. Germline V gene lookup returns CDR1 SNHLY and CDR2 FYNNEI. V lost 6 bases, J lost 3 bases, and 8 bases lay in between. The CDR3 loop is CASRGTHTGELFF. The CDR3 bases are TGTGCCAGCAGGGGGACCCACACCGGGGAGCTGTTTTTT.

This clonotype has ten or more counts. The CDR3 ends on some other residue instead of the conserved phenylalanine or tryptophan, so this is likely a read error. The chain recombines TRBV19 with TRBJ1-2; weak D call: TRBD1 (5 bases). V was trimmed by 3 bases and J by 3 bases, leaving 20 bases between them. Germline assignment: CDR1 LNHDA and CDR2 SQIVND (reference sequence). This CDR3 is built from 17 residues. In DNA form, the CDR3 reads TGTGCCAGTAGTATGTATCGTCGGAGGGGAGTGGACTATGGCTACACCCTC. Amino acid sequence: CASSMYRRRGVDYGYTL.

The chain joins TRBV7-9 to TRBJ2-1; the D is unclear. CDR1 is SEHNR and CDR2 is FQNEAQ in the germline V gene (reference sequence). This CDR3 is built from 16 residues. Trimming pared 0 bases from V and 4 bases from J, leaving 13 bases between. The CDR3 here is CASSLALGWKYNEQFF. CDR3 nucleotides: TGTGCCAGCAGCTTAGCCCTAGGATGGAAGTACAATGAGCAGTTCTTC.

J is TRBJ1-4 and V is TRBV4-1; 10 bases are a match to TRBD1. V trimming: 5 bases; J trimming: 4 bases; junction bases outside the gene matches: 7. The CDR3 loop spans 16 amino acids. CDR1 and CDR2 (germline): MGHRA, YSYEKL. The DNA of the CDR3 is TGCGCCAGCAGCAACCGGGACAGGGGATATAATGAAAAACTGTTTTTT. Protein: CASSNRDRGYNEKLFF.

With respect to this clonotype: A read error may explain this, as a much larger clone is one base away. The rearrangement uses TRBV4-1 and TRBJ1-2; D is perhaps TRBD1 (5 bases). CDR3 length: 16 residues. Germline V gene lookup returns CDR1 MGHRA and CDR2 YSYEKL. V gave up 4 bases and J gave up 5 bases, with 20 bases separating them. The CDR3 protein is CASSREMRRERYGYTF. The CDR3 DNA sequence: TGCGCCAGCAGCCGAGAGATGCGCAGGGAAAGATATGGCTACACCTTC.

This clonotype was counted only a few times. The chain is built from TRBV10-2 and TRBJ2-5, with 7 positions matching TRBD1. This CDR3 region has 15 residues. J lost 7 bases, V lost 10 bases, and 18 bases had no gene match. Germline V gene sequence: CDR1 WSHSY, CDR2 SAAADI. The CDR3 bases are TGCGCCACCCGAATAGGGACAGTGGTCTTAGGGACCCAGTACTTC. Translation: CATRIGTVVLGTQYF.

This clonotype came up many times. This sequence joins TRBV2 and TRBJ2-2, with 9 bases lining up with TRBD2. The V segment lost 6 bases and the J segment 1 base; nucleotides outside the gene matches: 3. The germline CDR1 and CDR2 sequences are SNHLY and FYNNEI. The CDR3 runs to 15 residues. The CDR3 bases are TGTGCCAGCAGCTTAGCGGGGGTGAACACCGGGGAGCTGTTTTTT. Protein: CASSLAGVNTGELFF. The full variable domain, with the rest looked up from reference TRBV2 and TRBJ2-2, is EPEVTQTPSHQVTQMGQEVILRCVPISNHLYFYWYRQILGQKVEFLVSFYNNEISEKSEIFDDQFSVERPDGSNFTLKIRSTKLEDSAMYFCASSLAGVNTGELFFGEGSRLTVL.

This clonotype was recorded a few times. The rearrangement links TRBV20-1 to TRBJ2-7, with TRBD2 matching over 7 bases. The junction had 13 bases not matched to a gene; V was cut back by 5 bases and J by 3 bases. Germline V lookup: CDR1 DFQATT, CDR2 SNEGSKA (reference sequence). The CDR3 runs to 15 residues. The CDR3 protein is CSAGESGVPLYEQYF. The CDR3 region has the DNA TGCAGTGCTGGGGAGAGCGGGGTTCCACTCTACGAGCAGTACTTC.